A single sample is the source of the 24 T cell receptor beta chains below, sequenced in a study of blood T cells in healthy people across ages (dated by TCRdb to about 2015). The protocol used for the library was 5' RACE. This sample was sequenced with an Illumina HiSeq 2500. A second PCR of about 7 to 12 cycles was performed with a sample-barcoded 5' primer and a J-beta primer mix. TCRdb applied fastp at Q25 and MiXCR to the public reads, then kept only in-frame beta chains. All rows with the same CDR3 protein become a single entry with the most common DNA and genes. This sample has around 620,000 distinct CDR3 sequences in its table, and 27% of those were observed once. The ten largest clones represent approximately 17% of the sample. Sequencing was performed on blood. Source of these receptors: a woman in her sixties or seventies in good health.

This clonotype has just a few counts. The gene calls are TRBV7-2 and TRBJ2-3; D possibly uses TRBD1 or TRBD2 (5 bases each). CDR1 is SGHTA and CDR2 is FQGNSA in the germline V gene. The germline V and J ends were trimmed by 5 bases and 7 bases, with 13 bases remaining between them. The CDR3 sequence is 13 residues long. The CDR3 loop is CASSQTEGHTQYF. The CDR3 DNA reads as TGTGCCAGCAGCCAGACTGAGGGACATACGCAGTATTTT. Variable domain in full (rest from reference TRBV7-2 and TRBJ2-3): GAGVSQSPSNKVTEKGKDVELRCDPISGHTALYWYRQSLGQGLEFLIYFQGNSAPDKSGLPSDRFSAERTGGSVSTLTIQRTQQEDSAVYLCASSQTEGHTQYFGPGTRLTVL.

The chain recombines TRBV27 with TRBJ1-4; no definite D call. Per germline, CDR1 MNHEY and CDR2 SMNVEV (reference sequence). Trimming left V 7 bases short and J 2 bases short, with 11 bases between. This CDR3 spans 14 amino acids. CDR3: CASNPEATNEKLFF. Here the CDR3 DNA reads TGTGCCAGCAATCCAGAAGCGACTAATGAAAAACTGTTTTTT.

This clonotype was recorded a few times. The chain links TRBV6-1 to TRBJ2-5; D is undetermined. Looked up from germline, CDR1 is MNHNS and CDR2 is SASEGT. V was pared by 4 bases and J by 4 bases, with 7 bases between. The CDR3 is 12 residues long. CDR3 region: CASSATAETQYF. The CDR3 nucleotides read TGTGCCAGCAGTGCGACTGCAGAGACCCAGTACTTC.

The chain links TRBV7-8 to TRBJ2-5; 8 positions match TRBD1. Germline lookup yields CDR1 SGHVS and CDR2 FQNEAQ. This CDR3 spans 17 amino acids. V trimming: 2 bases; J trimming: 5 bases; junction bases outside the gene matches: 13. In DNA, the CDR3 is TGTGCCAGCAGCTTAAGTCCACGGGGCAGGGGGCGGGAGACCCAGTACTTC. Its protein product is CASSLSPRGRGRETQYF.

V is TRBV7-2 and J is TRBJ2-2; D remains unclear. Germline V gene data show CDR1 as SGHTA and CDR2 as FQGNSA. CDR3 length equals 14 residues. The germline V and J ends were trimmed by 2 bases and 0 bases, with 4 bases remaining between them. This CDR3 is CASSLRPNTGELFF. The CDR3 coding sequence is TGTGCCAGCAGCTTACGACCGAACACCGGGGAGCTGTTTTTT.

The J gene is TRBJ2-1, the V gene TRBV10-3, with D unresolved. This CDR3 region has 13 residues. The germline V gene encodes CDR1 ENHRY and CDR2 SYGVKD. CDR3 protein: CASGRGPYNEQFF. The CDR3 bases are TGTGCATCCGGCCGCGGTCCCTACAATGAGCAGTTCTTC.

The chain combines TRBV6-4 with TRBJ1-6; D not resolved. Germline V gives CDR1 MRHNA, CDR2 SNTAGT. There are 14 residues in the CDR3. V lost 5 bases and J 9 bases, leaving 14 bases between the germline ends. In DNA, the CDR3 is TGTGCCAGCAGTCCCGGGTCTGGAGGTTCACCCCTCCACTTT. Residues: CASSPGSGGSPLHF.

This chain uses TRBV9 with TRBJ2-5; 12 bases map to TRBD2. Gene TRBJ2-1 matches the end of the DNA better, so the J call may be wrong. In germline, CDR1 is SGDLS, CDR2 YYNGEE. CDR3 length: 14 residues. CDR3 DNA sequence: TGTGCCAGCAGCGTCCGGACTAGCGGGGATGAGCAGTTCTTC. It specifies CASSVRTSGDEQFF.

The V gene is TRBV29-1, the J gene TRBJ1-2; 8 nucleotides match TRBD1. This CDR3 is 13 amino acids long. The J segment lost 0 bases and the V segment lost 6 bases, leaving 3 bases of the junction unmatched. Germline values: CDR1 SQVTM, CDR2 ANQGSEA. CDR3 in amino acids: CSVRTGTNYGYTF. As DNA, the CDR3 is TGCAGCGTCCGGACAGGGACTAACTATGGCTACACCTTC. Using reference TRBV29-1 and TRBJ1-2 for the parts outside the CDR3, the full variable domain is SAVISQKPSRDICQRGTSLTIQCQVDSQVTMMFWYRQQPGQSLTLIATANQGSEATYESGFVIDKFPISRPNLTFSTLTVSNMSPEDSSIYLCSVRTGTNYGYTFGSGTRLTVV.

This clonotype was observed a few times. This chain joins TRBV7-9 and TRBJ1-4, with D possibly TRBD1 on 5 matching bases. Trimming left V 5 bases short and J 5 bases short, with 12 bases between. In germline, CDR1 is SEHNR, CDR2 FQNEAQ (reference sequence). The CDR3 has 14 residues. This CDR3 is CASSRRDYNEKLFF. The CDR3, as DNA: TGTGCCAGCAGCCGCCGGGACTACAATGAAAAACTGTTTTTT.

Points on this clonotype: Given a much more abundant clone one base away, this may be a read error. The chain employs TRBV12-3 or TRBV12-4 and TRBJ1-2; the D gene is possibly TRBD1 (5 bases). There are 12 residues in the CDR3. The CDR3 nucleotides are TGTGCCGGCAGCGGGGGGGGCTATGGCTACACCTTC. Translation: CAGSGGGYGYTF.

The rearrangement links TRBV6-2 or TRBV6-3 to TRBJ2-5; 8 bases line up with TRBD2. The end of the DNA aligns better with TRBJ2-7, so the J call may be wrong. Germline values: CDR1 MNHEY, CDR2 SVGEGT. The CDR3 covers 15 residues. CDR3 region: CASSYSSRGGSEQYF. CDR3 coding DNA: TGTGCCAGCAGTTACTCGAGTCGCGGGGGGAGCGAGCAGTACTTC.

V is TRBV7-2 and J is TRBJ2-3; TRBD1 aligns across 7 bases. The junction had 8 bases not matched to a gene; V was cut back by 5 bases and J by 0 bases. Germline lookup yields CDR1 SGHTA and CDR2 FQGNSA. The CDR3 contains 16 residues. The CDR3 DNA is TGTGCCAGCAGCCTCCAGGGGGACCCAAGCACAGATACGCAGTATTTT. Protein: CASSLQGDPSTDTQYF. The whole variable domain, filled in from reference TRBV7-2 and TRBJ2-3, reads GAGVSQSPSNKVTEKGKDVELRCDPISGHTALYWYRQSLGQGLEFLIYFQGNSAPDKSGLPSDRFSAERTGGSVSTLTIQRTQQEDSAVYLCASSLQGDPSTDTQYFGPGTRLTVL.

This clonotype was found a few times. The chain couples TRBV6-6 to TRBJ1-1; D may be TRBD1 (6 bases). Trimming removed 10 bases from V and 11 bases from J, with 17 bases in between. The CDR3 has 11 residues. Germline lookup yields CDR1 MNHNY and CDR2 SVGAGI (reference sequence). The CDR3 nucleotides are TGTGCCACTCAGGCACAGGGCGAGGCTTTCTTT. Its translation is CATQAQGEAFF.

In the case of this clonotype: At one end, the junction sequence differs from germline, possibly due to a read error. This chain joins TRBV4-3 and TRBJ2-1, with 9 bases matching TRBD1. CDR1 is LGHNA and CDR2 is YSLEER in the germline V gene. The length of the CDR3 is 16 residues. The CDR3, as DNA: TGCGCCAGCAGCCAGGAACCGGGACAGGGAGGTTATGAGCAGTCCTTC. It yields the protein CASSQEPGQGGYEQSF.

V usage is TRBV5-1 and J usage is TRBJ2-7; 9 bases fit TRBD2. The J call may be incorrect, as the DNA end agrees better with TRBJ2-5. Per the germline V gene, CDR1 is SGHRS and CDR2 is YFSETQ. The CDR3 is 15 residues long. CDR3 amino acids: CASSNSGGLGETQYF. CDR3 nucleotide sequence: TGCGCCAGCAGCAATAGCGGGGGTCTCGGGGAGACCCAGTACTTC.

This clonotype has a handful of counts. V is TRBV7-9 and J is TRBJ2-1, with a weak D call TRBD1 (5 bases). The closer fit of TRBJ2-7 to the DNA end suggests the J call may be wrong. The CDR3 extends over 15 amino acids. The germline gives CDR1 SEHNR, CDR2 FQNEAQ (reference sequence). The CDR3 DNA is TGTGCCAGCAGCCCCGGCGAGAGACAGTTTGACGAGCAGTACTTC. It is translated as CASSPGERQFDEQYF.

This clonotype was seen at least ten times. The chain links TRBV3-1 to TRBJ1-2; D is undetermined. The germline CDR1 and CDR2 sequences are LGHDT and YNNKEL (reference sequence). Trimming left V 4 bases short and J 0 bases short, with 9 bases between. The CDR3 covers 14 residues. The CDR3 loop is CASSRTEANYGYTF. The CDR3 bases are TGTGCCAGCAGCCGTACAGAAGCTAACTATGGCTACACCTTC.

This clonotype has a handful of counts. One end of the junction fails to match germline, which may point to a read error. The chain employs TRBV11-2 and TRBJ2-7, with D possibly being TRBD1 or TRBD2 (5 bases each). The V gene's germline CDR1 is SGHAT and CDR2 FQNNGV. The CDR3 is made up of 15 amino acids. CDR3 in DNA: TGTACCAGCAGCTTAGTAAACCTCGGGGCATACGAGCAGTACTTC. Protein product: CTSSLVNLGAYEQYF. Based on the CDR3 plus reference TRBV11-2 and TRBJ2-7, the full variable domain is EAGVAQSPRYKIIEKRQSVAFWCNPISGHATLYWYQQILGQGPKLLIQFQNNGVVDDSQLPKDRFSAERLKGVDSTLKIQPAKLEDSAVYLCTSSLVNLGAYEQYFGPGTRLTVT.

This chain connects TRBV4-3 to TRBJ1-2; TRBD1 is a possible D gene (5 bases). This CDR3 comprises 13 residues. Trimming took 1 base from V and 4 from J, leaving 7 bases between them. Germline V CDR1 and CDR2: LGHNA, YSLEER. The CDR3 reads CASSQGQSYGYTF. CDR3 coding DNA: TGCGCCAGCAGCCAAGGACAGTCCTATGGCTACACCTTC.

The chain is built from TRBV6-5 and TRBJ2-5; 7 bases line up with TRBD1. CDR3 length: 15 amino acids. The germline V gene has CDR1 MNHEY and CDR2 SVGAGI. Losses at the gene ends were 5 bases for V and 2 bases for J; bases not matched to a gene: 8. CDR3: CASSHGQATQETQYF. CDR3 DNA sequence: TGTGCCAGCAGTCACGGACAGGCGACGCAAGAGACCCAGTACTTC.

In its sample, this clonotype was seen once. J is TRBJ2-3 and V is TRBV7-2, with TRBD2 matching over 9 bases. There are 17 residues in the CDR3. J was trimmed by 1 base and V by 2 bases; bases with no gene match: 7. The germline V gene has CDR1 SGHTA and CDR2 FQGNSA. Here the CDR3 reads CASSLFRRGGGTDTQYF. In DNA, the CDR3 is TGTGCCAGCAGCTTATTCCGGCGGGGGGGGGGCACAGATACGCAGTATTTT.

CDR3 sequence (DNA): TGTGCCAGCAGCTTAGGGGCGGGCGCACCCTACGAGCAGTACTTC. This gives the protein CASSLGAGAPYEQYF. V and J are TRBV7-6 and TRBJ2-7; TRBD2 is a possible D gene (5 bases). Trimming took off 1 base at V and 2 bases at J, with 12 bases between the two ends. Germline V gene data show CDR1 as SGHVS and CDR2 as FNYEAQ. The CDR3 has 15 amino acids.

V gene TRBV6-1 combines with J gene TRBJ2-3, with D unclear. This CDR3 has 14 residues. The germline V gene encodes CDR1 MNHNS and CDR2 SASEGT. Trimming cost V 4 bases and J 8 bases, with 16 bases left between them. The CDR3 DNA sequence: TGTGCCAGCAGTGGAAGACGCCTACTTGGTACGCAGTATTTT. Encoded protein: CASSGRRLLGTQYF.